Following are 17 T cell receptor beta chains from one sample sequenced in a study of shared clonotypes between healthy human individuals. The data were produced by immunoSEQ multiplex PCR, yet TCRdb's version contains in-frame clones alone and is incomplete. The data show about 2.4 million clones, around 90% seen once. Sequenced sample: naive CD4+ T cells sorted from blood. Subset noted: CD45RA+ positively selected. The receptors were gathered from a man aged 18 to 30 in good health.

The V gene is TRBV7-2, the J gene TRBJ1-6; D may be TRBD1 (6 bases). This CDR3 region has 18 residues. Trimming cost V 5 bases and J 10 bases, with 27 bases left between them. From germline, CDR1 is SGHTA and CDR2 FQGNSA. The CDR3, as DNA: TGTGCCAGCAGCCCAACCAACCTACCAGGGGAACTAGGCTCACCCCTCCACTTT. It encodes CASSPTNLPGELGSPLHF. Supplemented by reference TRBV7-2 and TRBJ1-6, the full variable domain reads GAGVSQSPSNKVTEKGKDVELRCDPISGHTALYWYRQSLGQGLEFLIYFQGNSAPDKSGLPSDRFSAERTGGSVSTLTIQRTQQEDSAVYLCASSPTNLPGELGSPLHFGNGTRLTVT.

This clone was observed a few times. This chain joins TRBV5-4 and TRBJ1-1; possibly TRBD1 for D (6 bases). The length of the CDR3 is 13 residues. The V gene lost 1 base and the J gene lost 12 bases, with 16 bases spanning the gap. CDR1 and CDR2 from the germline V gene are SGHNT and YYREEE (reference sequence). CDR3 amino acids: CASSLTRDTETFF. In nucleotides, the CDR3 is TGTGCCAGCAGCTTGACCAGGGACACGGAGACTTTCTTT.

The CDR3 spells CASSLWDSPSSYNSPLHF. The CDR3 coding sequence is TGTGCCAGCAGCCTATGGGACAGTCCCAGCTCCTATAATTCACCCCTCCACTTT. This chain connects TRBV28 to TRBJ1-6; TRBD1 matches 7 bases. The CDR3 has 18 residues. Germline V lookup: CDR1 MDHEN, CDR2 SYDVKM. Trimming removed 6 bases from V and 0 bases from J; junction bases left unmatched: 11.

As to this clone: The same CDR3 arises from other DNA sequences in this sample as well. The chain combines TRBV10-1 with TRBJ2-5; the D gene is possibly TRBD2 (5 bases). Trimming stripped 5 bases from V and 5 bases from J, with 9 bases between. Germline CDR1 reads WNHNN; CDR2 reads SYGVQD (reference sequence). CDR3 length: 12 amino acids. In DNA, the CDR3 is TGCGCCAGCAGTAGGTCGGGGGAGACCCAGTACTTC. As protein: CASSRSGETQYF.

The DNA for the CDR3 is TGTGCCAGCAGCTCGCGGACTGGGAAGTACCAAGAGACCCAGTACTTC. It codes for CASSSRTGKYQETQYF. The V and J genes are TRBV5-6 and TRBJ2-5; D might be TRBD2 (5 bases). The CDR3 loop spans 16 amino acids. Germline V gene sequence: CDR1 SGHDT, CDR2 YYEEEE. The V gene lost 3 bases and the J gene lost 0 bases, with 15 bases spanning the gap.

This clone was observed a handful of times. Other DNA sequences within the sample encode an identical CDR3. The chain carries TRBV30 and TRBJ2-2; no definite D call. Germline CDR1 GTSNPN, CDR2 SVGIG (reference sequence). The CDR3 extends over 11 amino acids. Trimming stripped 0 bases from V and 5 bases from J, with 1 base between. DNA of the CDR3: TGTGCCTGGAGTGTTACCGGGGAGCTGTTTTTT. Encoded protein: CAWSVTGELFF.

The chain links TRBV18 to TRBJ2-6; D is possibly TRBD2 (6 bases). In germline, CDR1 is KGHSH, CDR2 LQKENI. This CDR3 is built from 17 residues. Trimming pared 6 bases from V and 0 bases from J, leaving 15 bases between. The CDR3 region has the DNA TGTGCCAGCTCCCCGGGAGTTTATAGCTCTGGGGCCAACGTCCTGACTTTC. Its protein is CASSPGVYSSGANVLTF.

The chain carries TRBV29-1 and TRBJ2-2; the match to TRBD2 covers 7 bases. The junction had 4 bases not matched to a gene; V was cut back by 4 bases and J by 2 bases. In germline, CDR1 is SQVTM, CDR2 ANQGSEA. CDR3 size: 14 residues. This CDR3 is CSVVASGNTGELFF. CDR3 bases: TGCAGCGTTGTGGCTAGCGGAAACACCGGGGAGCTGTTTTTT.

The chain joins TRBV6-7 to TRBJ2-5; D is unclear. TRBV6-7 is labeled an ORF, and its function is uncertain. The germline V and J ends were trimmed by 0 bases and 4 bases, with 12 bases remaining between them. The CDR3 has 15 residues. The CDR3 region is CASSYSAGDVETQYF. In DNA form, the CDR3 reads TGTGCCAGCAGTTACTCCGCCGGTGACGTAGAGACCCAGTACTTC.

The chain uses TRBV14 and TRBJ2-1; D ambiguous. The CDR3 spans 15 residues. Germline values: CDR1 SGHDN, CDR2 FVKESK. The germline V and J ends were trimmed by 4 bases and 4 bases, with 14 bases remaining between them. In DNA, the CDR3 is TGTGCCAGCAGCCCTTTCCCACAGAAATACAATGAGCAGTTCTTC. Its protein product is CASSPFPQKYNEQFF.

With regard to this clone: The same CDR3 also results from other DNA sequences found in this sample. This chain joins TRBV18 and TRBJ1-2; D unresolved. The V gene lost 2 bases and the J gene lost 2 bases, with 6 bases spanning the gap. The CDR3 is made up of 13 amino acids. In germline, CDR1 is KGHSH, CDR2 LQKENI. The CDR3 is CASSPEPNYGYTF. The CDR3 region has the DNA TGTGCCAGCTCACCAGAGCCGAACTATGGCTACACCTTC.

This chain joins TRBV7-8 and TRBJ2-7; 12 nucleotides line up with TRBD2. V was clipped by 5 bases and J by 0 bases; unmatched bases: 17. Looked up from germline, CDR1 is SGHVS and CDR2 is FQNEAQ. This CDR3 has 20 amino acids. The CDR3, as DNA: TGTGCCAGCAGCCTACAGGGCGGGGTGCTAGCGGGGGGGAGCTCCTACGAGCAGTACTTC. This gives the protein CASSLQGGVLAGGSSYEQYF.

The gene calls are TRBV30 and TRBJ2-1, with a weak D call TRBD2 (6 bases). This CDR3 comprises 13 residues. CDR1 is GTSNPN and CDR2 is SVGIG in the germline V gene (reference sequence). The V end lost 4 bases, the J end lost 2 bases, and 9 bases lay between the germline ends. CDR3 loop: CAWMGGPYNEQFF. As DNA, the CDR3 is TGTGCCTGGATGGGAGGACCCTACAATGAGCAGTTCTTC.

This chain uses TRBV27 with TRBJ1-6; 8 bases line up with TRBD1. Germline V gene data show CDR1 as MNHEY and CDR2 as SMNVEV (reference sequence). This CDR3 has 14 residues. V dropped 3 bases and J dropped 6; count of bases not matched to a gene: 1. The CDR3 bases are TGTGCCAGCAGTTTTGGGACAGGTAATTCACCCCTCCACTTT. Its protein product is CASSFGTGNSPLHF.

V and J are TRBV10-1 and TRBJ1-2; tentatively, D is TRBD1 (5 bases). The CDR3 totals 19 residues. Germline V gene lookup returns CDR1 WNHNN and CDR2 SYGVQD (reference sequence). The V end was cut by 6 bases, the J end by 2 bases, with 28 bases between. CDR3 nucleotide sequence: TGCGCCAGCAGGATACCAACTGAGACCCAGGGCCGGGTCAACTATGGCTACACCTTC. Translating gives CASRIPTETQGRVNYGYTF.

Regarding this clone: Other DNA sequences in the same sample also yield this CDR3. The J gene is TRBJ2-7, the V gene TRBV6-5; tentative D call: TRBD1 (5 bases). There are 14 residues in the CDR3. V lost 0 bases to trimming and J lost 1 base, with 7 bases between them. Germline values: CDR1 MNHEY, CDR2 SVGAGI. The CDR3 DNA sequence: TGTGCCAGCAGTTACTCCCCAGGGTCCTACGAGCAGTACTTC. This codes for CASSYSPGSYEQYF.

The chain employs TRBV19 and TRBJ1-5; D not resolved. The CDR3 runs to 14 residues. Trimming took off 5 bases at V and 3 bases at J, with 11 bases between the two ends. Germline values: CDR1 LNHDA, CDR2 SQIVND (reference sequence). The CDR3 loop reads CASSLYRDNQPQHF. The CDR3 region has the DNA TGTGCCAGTAGTCTTTACCGGGACAATCAGCCCCAGCATTTT.